This T cell receptor (beta chain) appears in the sequencing data of a study of blood T cell repertoires in COVID-19. Per the study methods: Estimation of nucleated cell counts was performed using reference gene primer amplification. The assay was immunoSEQ multiplex PCR, and TCRdb's table has in-frame clones only and misses some. That table supplies the V and J calls and clone size; D and trimming were determined from the DNA. This sample has a few hundred thousand clones, with about 89% found just once. Germline lookup yields CDR1 SNHLY and CDR2 FYNNEI. The CDR3 is 15 amino acids. V shed 6 bases and J 3 bases; nucleotides not matched to a gene: 7. Cohorts were determined from participant-reported clinical history.

This clonotype originated in a woman in her thirties or forties who had been exposed to COVID-19. Sequencing was performed on PBMCs or T cells enriched from blood (not recorded which). V gene TRBV2 combines with J gene TRBJ1-5; TRBD1 aligns across 8 bases. The CDR3 here is CASSNLDRVNQPQHF. The CDR3 DNA reads as TGTGCCAGCAGCAATCTGGACAGGGTCAATCAGCCCCAGCATTTT.